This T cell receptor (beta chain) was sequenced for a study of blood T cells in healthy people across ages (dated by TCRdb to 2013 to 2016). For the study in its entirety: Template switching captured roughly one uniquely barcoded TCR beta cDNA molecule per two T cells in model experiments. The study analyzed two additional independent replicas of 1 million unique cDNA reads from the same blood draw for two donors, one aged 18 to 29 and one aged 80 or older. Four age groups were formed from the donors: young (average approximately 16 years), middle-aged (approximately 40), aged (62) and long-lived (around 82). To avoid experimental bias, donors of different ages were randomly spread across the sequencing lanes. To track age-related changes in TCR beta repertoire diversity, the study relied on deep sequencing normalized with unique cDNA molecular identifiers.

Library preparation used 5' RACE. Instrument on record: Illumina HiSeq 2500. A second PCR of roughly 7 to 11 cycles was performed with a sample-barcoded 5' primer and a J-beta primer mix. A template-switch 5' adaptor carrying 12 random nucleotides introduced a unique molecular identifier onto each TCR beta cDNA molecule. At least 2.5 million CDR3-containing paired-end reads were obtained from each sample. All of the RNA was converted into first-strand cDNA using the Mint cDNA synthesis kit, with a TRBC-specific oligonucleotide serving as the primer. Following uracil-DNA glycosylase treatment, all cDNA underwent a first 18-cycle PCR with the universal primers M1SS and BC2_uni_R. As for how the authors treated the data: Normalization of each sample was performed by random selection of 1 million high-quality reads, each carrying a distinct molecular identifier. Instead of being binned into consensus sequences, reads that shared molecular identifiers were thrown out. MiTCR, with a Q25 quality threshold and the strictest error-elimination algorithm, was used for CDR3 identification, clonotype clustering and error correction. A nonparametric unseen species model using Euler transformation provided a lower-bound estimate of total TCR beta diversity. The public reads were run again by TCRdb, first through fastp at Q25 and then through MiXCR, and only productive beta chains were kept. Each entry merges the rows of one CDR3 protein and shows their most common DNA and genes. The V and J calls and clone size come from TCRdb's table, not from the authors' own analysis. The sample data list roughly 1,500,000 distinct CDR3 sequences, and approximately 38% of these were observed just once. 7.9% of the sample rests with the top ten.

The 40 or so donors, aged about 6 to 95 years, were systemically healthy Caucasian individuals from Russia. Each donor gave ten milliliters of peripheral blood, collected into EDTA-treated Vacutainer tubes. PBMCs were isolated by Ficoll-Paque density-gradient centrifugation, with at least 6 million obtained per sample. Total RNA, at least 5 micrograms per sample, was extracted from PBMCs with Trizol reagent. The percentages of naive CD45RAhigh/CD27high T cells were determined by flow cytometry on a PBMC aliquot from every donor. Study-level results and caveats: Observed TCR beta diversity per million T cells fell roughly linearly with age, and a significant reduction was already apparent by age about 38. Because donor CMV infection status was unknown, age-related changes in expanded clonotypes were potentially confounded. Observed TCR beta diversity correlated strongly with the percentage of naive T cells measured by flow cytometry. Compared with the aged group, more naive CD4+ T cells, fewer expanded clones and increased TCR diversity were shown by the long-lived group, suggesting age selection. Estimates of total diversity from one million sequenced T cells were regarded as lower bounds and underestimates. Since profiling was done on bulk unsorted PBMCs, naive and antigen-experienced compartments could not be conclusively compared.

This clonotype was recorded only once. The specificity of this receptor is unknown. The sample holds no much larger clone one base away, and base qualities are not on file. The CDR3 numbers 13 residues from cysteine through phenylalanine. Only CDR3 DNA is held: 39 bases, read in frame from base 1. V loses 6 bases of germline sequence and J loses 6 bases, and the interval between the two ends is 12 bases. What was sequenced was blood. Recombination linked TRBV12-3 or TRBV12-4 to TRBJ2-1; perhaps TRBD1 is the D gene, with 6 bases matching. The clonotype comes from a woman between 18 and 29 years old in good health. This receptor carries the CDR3 CASSDRRGNEQFF. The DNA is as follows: TGTGCCAGCAGCGACAGGCGCGGCAATGAGCAGTTCTTC.